These T cell receptor beta chains were read from a single sample in a study of shared clonotypes between healthy human individuals. TCRdb keeps only in-frame clones here, not all; method: immunoSEQ multiplex PCR. The sample gives roughly 700,000 clones, about 92% of which show up once; 30% to 40% is in the top ten. Sequenced sample: memory CD8+ T cells from PBMCs. The receptors were gathered from a man aged 18 to 30 in good health. Some clones in this sample may be carry-over from other donors' samples. CDR3s include the opening cysteine and the closing phenylalanine or tryptophan. D genes are given only for firm matches. For some rows the clone size is stated as once, few or many, or as a class when expanded; others skip it.

D: NA; V: TRBV5-6; J: TRBJ1-2; size: NA; DNA: TGTGCCAGCAGCTTGGGCAGGGGCTATGGCTACACCTTC; CDR3: CASSLGRGYGYTF
D: NA; V: TRBV2; J: TRBJ1-1; size: few; DNA: TGTGCCAGCATATGGGGGCTTGACGAAGCTTTCTTT; CDR3: CASIWGLDEAFF
D: TRBD1; V: TRBV10-1; J: TRBJ2-2; size: NA; DNA: TGCGCCAGCAGTGATGGAGTGGGGACAGGGGTCACCGGGGAGCTGTTTTTT; CDR3: CASSDGVGTGVTGELFF
D: NA; V: TRBV7-2; J: TRBJ1-2; size: once; DNA: TGTGCCAGCAGCCCCCGGGTTGTAGTGGCCGGCAACTATGGCTACACCTTC; CDR3: CASSPRVVVAGNYGYTF
D: TRBD1; V: TRBV9; J: TRBJ1-3; size: NA; DNA: TGTGCCAGCAGCGGACAGGGGGTGGCCATATATTTT; CDR3: CASSGQGVAIYF
D: TRBD1; V: TRBV28; J: TRBJ2-1; size: NA; DNA: TGTGCCAGCACGAGGACAGGGTACAATGAGCAGTTCTTC; CDR3: CASTRTGYNEQFF
D: TRBD1; V: TRBV6-5; J: TRBJ2-7; size: NA; DNA: TGTGCCAGCAGTGGACAGGGGCTGGCCTACGAGCAGTACTTC; CDR3: CASSGQGLAYEQYF
D: NA; V: TRBV27; J: TRBJ2-1; size: NA; DNA: TGTGCCAGCAGCCCTTTCAGGACACGACCCTACAATGAGCAGTTCTTC; CDR3: CASSPFRTRPYNEQFF
D: NA; V: TRBV4-1; J: TRBJ2-3; size: NA; DNA: TGCGCCAGCAGCCGCCTACAGGAGAGCACAGATACGCAGTATTTT; CDR3: CASSRLQESTDTQYF
D: NA; V: TRBV9; J: TRBJ1-1; size: NA; DNA: TGTGCCAGCAGCGCGGGACTTCCGAACACTGAAGCTTTCTTT; CDR3: CASSAGLPNTEAFF
D: NA; V: TRBV9; J: TRBJ2-7; size: NA; DNA: TGTGCCAGCAGCGTAGGAATATCCTACGAGCAGTACTTC; CDR3: CASSVGISYEQYF
D: NA; V: TRBV29-1; J: TRBJ2-7; size: NA; DNA: TGCAGCGTTGTTTTTGGAGGCATGGGTTACGAGCAGTACTTC; CDR3: CSVVFGGMGYEQYF
D: TRBD2; V: TRBV30; J: TRBJ2-1; size: NA; DNA: TGTGCCTGGAGTACCAGGACTAGCGGGAATGGAAATGAGCAGTTCTTC; CDR3: CAWSTRTSGNGNEQFF
D: NA; V: TRBV14; J: TRBJ2-7; size: NA; DNA: TGTGCCAGCAGCCAAGCAGGGGCGGCCGAGCAGTACTTC; CDR3: CASSQAGAAEQYF